This entry lists 5 T cell receptor beta chains sequenced from one sample in a study of blood T cell repertoires in COVID-19. Assay: immunoSEQ multiplex PCR; the TCRdb copy retains only in-frame clones and omits some. In the table there are under 80,000 clones, more than 75% of which are singletons. The specimen sequenced was peripheral blood. The receptors were gathered from a human donor in a cohort sampled during active COVID-19.

This chain joins TRBV19 and TRBJ2-7, with TRBD1 matching 8 bases. From germline, CDR1 is LNHDA and CDR2 SQIVND (reference sequence). The CDR3 loop spans 15 amino acids. The J segment lost 2 bases and the V segment lost 4 bases, leaving 7 bases of the junction unmatched. CDR3 sequence (DNA): TGTGCCAGTAGTAGATCGGGGACAGGAGCCTACGAGCAGTACTTC. Its protein product is CASSRSGTGAYEQYF.

This chain joins TRBV18 and TRBJ1-5; TRBD1 might be the D (5 bases). CDR1 and CDR2 (germline): KGHSH, LQKENI. The CDR3 contains 13 residues. V lost 3 bases, J lost 6 bases, and 9 bases lay in between. Written as DNA, the CDR3 is TGTGCCAGCTCACCGGGGGGGGGTCAGCCCCAGCATTTT. This sequence encodes CASSPGGGQPQHF.

The gene calls are TRBV5-1 and TRBJ2-2, with 9 nucleotides matching TRBD2. This CDR3 comprises 17 residues. The germline gives CDR1 SGHRS, CDR2 YFSETQ. The V segment lost 0 bases and the J segment 4 bases; nucleotides outside the gene matches: 7. CDR3 in amino acids: CASSLALAGWGTGELFF. CDR3 nucleotide sequence: TGCGCCAGCAGCTTGGCCCTAGCGGGATGGGGCACCGGGGAGCTGTTTTTT. The full variable domain, completed using reference TRBV5-1 and TRBJ2-2, is KAGVTQTPRYLIKTRGQQVTLSCSPISGHRSVSWYQQTPGQGLQFLFEYFSETQRNKGNFPGRFSGRQFSNSRSEMNVSTLELGDSALYLCASSLALAGWGTGELFFGEGSRLTVL.

V is TRBV19 and J is TRBJ1-1; TRBD1 matches 7 bases. The V gene's germline CDR1 is LNHDA and CDR2 SQIVND (reference sequence). Germline trimming cut 4 bases from V and 0 bases from J; bases unmatched to any gene: 8. The CDR3 consists of 16 residues. The CDR3 sequence: CASSTPGQSMNTEAFF. CDR3 sequence (DNA): TGTGCCAGTAGTACCCCGGGACAGAGCATGAACACTGAAGCTTTCTTT.

V is TRBV7-9 and J is TRBJ2-7; no reliable D call. Looked up from germline, CDR1 is SEHNR and CDR2 is FQNEAQ (reference sequence). There are 12 residues in the CDR3. V was pared by 1 base and J by 4 bases, with 5 bases between. CDR3 loop: CASSLDTYEQYV. As DNA, the CDR3 is TGTGCCAGCAGCTTAGACACGTACGAGCAGTACGTC.